What follows are 27 T cell receptor beta chains derived from one specimen sequenced in a study of tissue T cells after allogeneic stem cell transplantation. Time point described: mouse harvest day 7 after allogeneic transplant. Tail vein injection delivered 10^7 T-cell-depleted bone marrow cells and 10^6 splenic CD5+ T cells. Clones were sequenced by immunoSEQ multiplex PCR, and TCRdb holds only the in-frame ones, with some missing. Here the sample spans 9,000 to 9,500 clones, 47% being singletons. Source material: gut tissue. The receptors stem from a female BALB/c mouse given C57BL/6 T cells with graft-versus-host disease after an allogeneic hematopoietic cell transplant.

As to this clone: Mouse names are used for the genes. The CDR3 is cut off 1 residue early in the read; its end comes from the germline J gene. This sequence joins TRBV23 and TRBJ2-4; TRBD2, the table's D call, lacks a check against the DNA. The CDR3 totals 15 residues. Per germline, CDR1 KGHTA and CDR2 FQNQQP. CDR3 protein: CSSSQSGGGQNTLYF. Incomplete CDR3 DNA: TGCTCCAGCAGTCAATCCGGGGGGGGTCAAAACACCTTGTAC.

To note about this clone: Genes and germline are mouse. The read ends 1 residue early relative to the CDR3; the germline J gene fills the gap. The chain recombines TRBV19 with TRBJ1-1; weak D call: TRBD1 (6 bases). The CDR3 runs 14 residues. Trimming took 2 bases from V and 3 from J, leaving 11 bases between them. Germline-derived CDR1 and CDR2 are FNHDT and SITEND (reference sequence). The CDR3 reads CASSMGGRDTEVFF. CDR3 DNA (partial): TGTGCCAGCAGTATGGGGGGGCGCGACACAGAAGTCTTC.

This clone appeared a few times. The gene names given are mouse names. The sequence runs out 1 residue before the end of the CDR3; the remainder is reconstructed from the germline J gene. This rearrangement joins TRBV3 to TRBJ2-1, with TRBD2 matching 9 bases. J was trimmed by 3 bases and V by 5 bases; bases with no gene match: 5. The CDR3 contains 15 residues. From germline, CDR1 is SNHLY and CDR2 FYNGKV (reference sequence). The CDR3 is CASSPYWGAYAEQFF. The part of the CDR3 DNA that was read is TGTGCCAGCAGCCCTTACTGGGGGGCCTATGCTGAGCAGTTC.

This clone turned up a few times. The gene symbols are mouse symbols. The sequenced fragment ends 1 residue before the CDR3 boundary, so the rest is inferred from the germline J gene. The chain recombines TRBV26 with TRBJ1-6, with a weak D call TRBD1 (5 bases). TRBJ1-6 falls under the ORF class, with uncertain function. V shed 0 bases and J shed 10 bases, with 7 bases lying between them. This CDR3 spans 13 amino acids. Germline-derived CDR1 and CDR2 are KGHPV and FQNQEV (reference sequence). The covered CDR3 bases are TGTGCCAGCAGTCTGTCCGGGGACTCGCCCCTCTAC. It specifies CASSLSGDSPLY. The whole CDR3 region reads CASSLSGDSPLYF.

On this clone: The gene symbols are mouse symbols. The CDR3 end is not reached by the read, which stops 1 residue before it; the germline J gene fills it in. This sequence joins TRBV16 and TRBJ1-5; D is undetermined. The CDR3 covers 15 residues. Trimming took 4 bases from V and 7 from J, leaving 17 bases between them. The germline gives CDR1 SGHSA, CDR2 FRNQAP. Incomplete CDR3 DNA: TGTGCAAGCAGCTCAGCCCTTAAACGGGGACAGGCTCCGCTT. Its translation is CASSSALKRGQAPL. In full, the CDR3 is CASSSALKRGQAPLF.

By share, this clone ranks as medium-sized. The listed genes are named as in mouse. Read data end 1 residue before the CDR3 end; the end is taken from the germline J gene. The chain has TRBV26 and TRBJ2-7; no definite D call. The V gene lost 0 bases and the J gene lost 7 bases, with 4 bases spanning the gap. The CDR3 totals 11 residues. Germline V gene data show CDR1 as KGHPV and CDR2 as FQNQEV (reference sequence). The covered CDR3 bases are TGTGCCAGCAGTCTGTCGTGGGAACAGTAC. Its translation is CASSLSWEQY. The complete CDR3 sequence is CASSLSWEQYF.

Turning to this clone: Any gene name here is a mouse gene name. The CDR3 extends 1 residue past the end of the read, so its final part is completed from the germline J gene. The gene calls are TRBV1 and TRBJ1-1, with no clear D. This CDR3 comprises 14 residues. Trimming cost V 0 bases and J 3 bases, with 8 bases left between them. Per the germline V gene, CDR1 is NSQYPW and CDR2 is LRSPGD (reference sequence). CDR3 bases read: TGCACCTGCAGTGCAGATCAGAGGCACACAGAAGTCTTC. Translation gives CTCSADQRHTEVF. The full CDR3 protein is CTCSADQRHTEVFF.

Points on this clone: The gene names given are mouse names. The read ends 1 residue shy of where the CDR3 ends; the end is completed using the germline J gene. This sequence joins TRBV3 and TRBJ1-2; 7 bases line up with TRBD1. Germline lookup yields CDR1 SNHLY and CDR2 FYNGKV (reference sequence). Trimming cost V 4 bases and J 6 bases; bases outside gene matches: 2. The CDR3 length is 12 residues. Incomplete CDR3 DNA: TGTGCCAGCAGCTCCCAGGGGGCCGACTACACC. Protein: CASSSQGADYT. The complete CDR3 sequence is CASSSQGADYTF.

This clone appeared a few times. Genes and germline are mouse. The read ends 1 residue before the CDR3 terminus; that terminus is restored from the germline J gene. This chain joins TRBV16 and TRBJ2-4, with 9 bases fitting TRBD2. Germline loops: CDR1 SGHSA, CDR2 FRNQAP. With 4 bases clipped from V and 7 bases from J, the junction kept 0 bases outside the gene matches. This CDR3 has 12 residues. The CDR3 is CASSSGGDTLYF. The part of the CDR3 DNA that was read is TGTGCAAGCAGCTCTGGGGGGGACACCTTGTAC.

Notes on this clone: The gene symbols are mouse symbols. The CDR3 end lies 1 residue beyond the end of the read and is filled in from the germline J gene. This chain uses TRBV13-3 with TRBJ2-7; 7 bases are shared with TRBD2. The J segment lost 7 bases and the V segment lost 0 bases, leaving 1 base of the junction unmatched. The germline CDR1 and CDR2 sequences are NNHDY and SYVADS. The CDR3 runs 12 residues. The covered CDR3 bases are TGTGCCAGCAGTGATGGGGGGGGAGAACAGTAC. Its translation: CASSDGGGEQY. The full-length CDR3 reads as CASSDGGGEQYF.

Details on this clone: Here the gene names and germline are mouse. The CDR3: CAWSLVNSDYTF. The covered CDR3 bases are TGTGCCTGGAGTCTAGTGAACTCCGACTACACC. The V call is TRBV31, the J call TRBJ1-2, with D unresolved. The read is 1 residue too short to cover the CDR3 end, so that end is filled in from the germline J gene. This CDR3 region has 12 residues. Trimming left V 0 bases short and J 2 bases short, with 4 bases between. CDR1 is GKSSPN and CDR2 is SITVG in the germline V gene.

There are a few counts of this clone. Here the gene names and germline are mouse. Read coverage stops 1 residue before the CDR3 terminus; the germline J gene supplies the remainder. V usage is TRBV26 and J usage is TRBJ1-3, with 7 nucleotides matching TRBD1. This CDR3 region has 14 residues. The ends lost 3 bases at V and 1 base at J; junction bases unmatched: 0. CDR1 and CDR2 from the germline V gene are KGHPV and FQNQEV (reference sequence). The part of the CDR3 DNA that was read is TGTGCCAGCAGTCTACAGGGGTCTGGAAATACGCTCTAT. Translated, it gives CASSLQGSGNTLY. The whole CDR3 sequence reads CASSLQGSGNTLYF.

In the case of this clone: The germline and genes are mouse ones. The read ends 1 residue shy of where the CDR3 ends; the end is completed using the germline J gene. J is TRBJ1-2 and V is TRBV26; 10 nucleotides line up with TRBD1. This CDR3 is 15 amino acids long. V lost 6 bases and J lost 2; bases outside the gene matches: 6. Germline V gene lookup returns CDR1 KGHPV and CDR2 FQNQEV (reference sequence). CDR3 in amino acids: CASSRQGARNSDYTF. The CDR3 bases that were read are TGTGCCAGCAGCAGACAGGGGGCGCGGAACTCCGACTACACC.

Comments on this clone: Gene names and germline refer to mouse. The sequence runs out 1 residue before the end of the CDR3; the remainder is reconstructed from the germline J gene. The genes are TRBV2 and TRBJ1-3; weak D call: TRBD1 (6 bases). The CDR3 consists of 15 residues. Germline values: CDR1 LGHNA, CDR2 YSYQKL. V shed 0 bases and J shed 2 bases, with 8 bases lying between them. The DNA read from the CDR3 is TGTGCCAGCAGCCAAGAGCCAGGGGCTGGAAATACGCTCTAT. Its translation is CASSQEPGAGNTLY. In full, the CDR3 reads CASSQEPGAGNTLYF.

This clone occurred a few times. Gene names refer to mouse genes. Sequencing ends 1 residue short of the CDR3 end; the germline J gene provides the rest. V and J are TRBV20 and TRBJ2-7, with TRBD1 identical over 9 bases. The CDR3 covers 14 residues. Germline CDR1 and CDR2: GFQATS and STVNSAI. V shed 3 bases and J 0 bases; nucleotides not matched to a gene: 3. CDR3: CGASRDRVSYEQYF. CDR3 DNA, as far as it was read: TGTGGTGCTAGCCGGGACAGGGTCTCCTATGAACAGTAC.

Notes on this clone: Germline and genes here are mouse. The read ends 1 residue before the CDR3 terminus; that terminus is restored from the germline J gene. The chain recombines TRBV26 with TRBJ2-4, with 7 bases matching TRBD1. Losses at the gene ends were 1 base for V and 3 bases for J; bases not matched to a gene: 1. The CDR3 is 14 amino acids. The germline CDR1 and CDR2 sequences are KGHPV and FQNQEV (reference sequence). The CDR3 bases that were read are TGTGCCAGCAGTCTGTTGGGACAGCAAAACACCTTGTAC. Translation: CASSLLGQQNTLY. The whole CDR3 sequence is CASSLLGQQNTLYF.

This clone is medium-sized in the sample. Germline and genes here are mouse. Read data end 1 residue before the CDR3 end; the end is taken from the germline J gene. The chain links TRBV13-3 to TRBJ1-3; D remains ambiguous. This CDR3 is 12 amino acids long. The V gene lost 2 bases and the J gene lost 4 bases, with 4 bases spanning the gap. Per germline, CDR1 NNHDY and CDR2 SYVADS. The CDR3 DNA, read in part, is TGTGCCAGCAGTGAAGAGGGAAATACGCTCTAT. It is translated as CASSEEGNTLY. The CDR3 in its entirety is CASSEEGNTLYF.

To note about this clone: Gene names are the mouse ones. The CDR3 extends 1 residue past the end of the read, so its final part is completed from the germline J gene. V gene TRBV1 combines with J gene TRBJ2-5, with D uncertain. Trimming took 2 bases from V and 5 from J, leaving 2 bases between them. CDR1 is NSQYPW, CDR2 LRSPGD, per germline (reference sequence). The CDR3 is 11 amino acids. The CDR3 reads CTCSARDTQYF. The DNA read from the CDR3 is TGCACCTGCAGTGCACGAGACACCCAGTAC. Full variable domain (remainder filled in from reference TRBV1 and TRBJ2-5): VTLLEQNPRWRLVPRGQAVNLRCILKNSQYPWMSWYQQDLQKQLQWLFTLRSPGDKEVKSLPGADYLATRVTDTELRLQVANMSQGRTLYCTCSARDTQYFGPGTRLLVL.

A remark on this clone: Genes and germline come from the mouse. From the germline J gene comes the end of the CDR3, since the read stops 1 residue before it. The chain carries TRBV29 and TRBJ1-2; no definite D call. From germline, CDR1 is MSHET and CDR2 SYDVDS. The CDR3 contains 14 residues. The ends were cut back, 0 bases at V and 4 bases at J, with 9 bases in the middle. The CDR3 reads CASSLSRVRSDYTF. CDR3 bases read: TGTGCTAGCAGTTTATCAAGGGTTCGCTCCGACTACACC.

The sample holds a few counts of this clone. The germline and genes are mouse ones. The DNA ends 1 residue before the CDR3 does, and the rest of the CDR3 is filled in from the germline J gene. The chain recombines TRBV13-2 with TRBJ2-5; D remains ambiguous. The germline CDR1 and CDR2 sequences are NNHNN and SYGAGS (reference sequence). This CDR3 spans 14 amino acids. Deletions cut 2 bases from V and 0 bases from J, with 7 bases between. CDR3 in amino acids: CASGERVNQDTQYF. The sequenced CDR3 bases are TGTGCCAGCGGTGAAAGGGTTAACCAAGACACCCAGTAC.

With respect to this clone: These gene names are mouse names. The CDR3 is cut off 1 residue early in the read; its end comes from the germline J gene. The gene calls are TRBV3 and TRBJ2-1, with D tentatively TRBD1 (5 bases). The CDR3 is 13 residues long. V was shortened by 5 bases and J by 3 bases, with 8 bases between the two germline ends. The germline V gene encodes CDR1 SNHLY and CDR2 FYNGKV (reference sequence). CDR3 residues: CASSQGFYAEQFF. CDR3 bases read: TGTGCCAGCAGCCAGGGTTTCTATGCTGAGCAGTTC.

A word on this clone: Gene names refer to mouse genes. The read ends 1 residue shy of where the CDR3 ends; the end is completed using the germline J gene. This sequence joins TRBV5 and TRBJ2-3; TRBD2 aligns across 9 bases. This CDR3 has 16 amino acids. In germline, CDR1 is LGHNA, CDR2 YNLKQL (reference sequence). J lost 2 bases, V lost 0 bases, and 3 bases had no gene match. The CDR3 is CASSQELGGHAETLYF. CDR3 DNA, as far as it was read: TGTGCCAGCAGCCAAGAACTGGGGGGACATGCAGAAACGCTGTAT.

Concerning this clone: Gene and germline names: mouse. The read halts 1 residue ahead of the CDR3 end, with the missing end drawn from the germline J gene. The chain links TRBV13-3 to TRBJ1-1; D perhaps matches TRBD1 (5 bases). CDR1 is NNHDY, CDR2 SYVADS, per germline. The V end lost 4 bases, the J end lost 3 bases, and 10 bases lay between the germline ends. CDR3 size: 13 residues. The DNA read from the CDR3 is TGTGCCAGCAGTCCTCAGGGATACACAGAAGTCTTC. Protein product: CASSPQGYTEVF. Given in full, the CDR3 is CASSPQGYTEVFF.

This clone was detected only a few times. Genes and germline come from the mouse. The DNA read from the CDR3 is TGTGCCAGCAGTGAGGACAGGGGGGACACAGAAGTCTTC. Its protein product is CASSEDRGDTEVF. The full-length CDR3 reads as CASSEDRGDTEVFF. V is TRBV13-3 and J is TRBJ1-1, with 10 bases identical to TRBD1. The read comes to an end 1 residue before the CDR3 does, leaving the germline J gene to fill in the end. CDR3 size: 14 residues. V trimming: 2 bases; J trimming: 3 bases; junction bases outside the gene matches: 1. Germline lookup yields CDR1 NNHDY and CDR2 SYVADS.

Comment on this clone: These gene names are mouse names. The observed sequence ends 1 residue before the CDR3 terminus, with the missing tail filled in from the germline J gene. The chain employs TRBV13-2 and TRBJ2-7; 12 nucleotides line up with TRBD1. CDR1 NNHNN and CDR2 SYGAGS come from the germline V gene (reference sequence). The CDR3 runs 14 residues. With V trimmed by 2 bases and J by 7 bases, 4 bases remained unmatched. The CDR3 bases that were read are TGTGCCAGCGGTGAGGGACAGGGGGCGAGGGAACAGTAC. This translates into CASGEGQGAREQY. In full, the CDR3 reads CASGEGQGAREQYF.

A word on this clone: Gene names denote mouse genes. The read terminates 1 residue before the CDR3 end, so the remaining end is supplied by the germline J gene. The J gene is TRBJ1-4, the V gene TRBV13-3, with 7 bases aligning to TRBD1. Germline CDR1 reads NNHDY; CDR2 reads SYVADS. The CDR3 length is 16 residues. V was clipped by 4 bases and J by 4 bases; unmatched bases: 10. CDR3 region: CASSHRGMGGNERLFF. The CDR3 DNA, read in part, is TGTGCCAGCAGTCACAGGGGAATGGGGGGCAACGAAAGATTATTT.

A remark on this clone: Mouse gene names apply. The missing CDR3 end, 1 residue past where the read stops, is filled in from the germline J gene. The chain combines TRBV16 with TRBJ2-3; D is unresolved. CDR3 length equals 15 residues. Trimming stripped 2 bases from V and 0 bases from J, with 9 bases between. Per the germline V gene, CDR1 is SGHSA and CDR2 is FRNQAP. The CDR3 sequence: CASSLTPSSAETLYF. The covered CDR3 bases are TGTGCAAGCAGCTTAACTCCATCTAGTGCAGAAACGCTGTAT. Combining the CDR3 with reference TRBV16 and TRBJ2-3 gives the whole variable domain NAGVIQTPRHKVTGKGQEATLWCEPISGHSAVFWYRQTIVQGLEFLTYFRNQAPIDDSGMPKERFSAQMPNQSHSTLKIQSTQPQDSAVYLCASSLTPSSAETLYFGSGTRLTVL.